The 3 T cell receptor beta chains listed next were all sequenced from one sample in a study of glioma-infiltrating T cells after dendritic cell vaccination. Produced via immunoSEQ multiplex PCR; TCRdb's table is partial and in-frame only. The table lists about 46,000 clones, approximately 90% of them singletons. The time point here: after dendritic cell vaccination, including at tumor progression/relapse. Sequenced material: blood, taken after dendritic cell vaccination. The receptors shown here come from a human donor with glioblastoma.

This chain connects TRBV27 to TRBJ2-5, with TRBD2 matching 11 bases. Germline V gene lookup returns CDR1 MNHEY and CDR2 SMNVEV (reference sequence). The ends lost 9 bases at V and 11 bases at J; junction bases unmatched: 32. The CDR3 runs to 20 residues. The CDR3 here is CASGGSQGVLAGAGVKGQYF. In nucleotides, the CDR3 is TGTGCCAGTGGTGGGTCGCAGGGCGTACTAGCGGGAGCTGGAGTTAAGGGGCAGTACTTC.

This clone has only a few counts. The CDR3 is CAITEISGNTIYF. In nucleotides, the CDR3 is TGTGCCATCACAGAAATCTCTGGAAACACCATATATTTT. The chain recombines TRBV10-3 with TRBJ1-3; D call uncertain. The length of the CDR3 is 13 residues. Trimming left V 7 bases short and J 0 bases short, with 7 bases between. The germline V gene encodes CDR1 ENHRY and CDR2 SYGVKD.

The J gene is TRBJ1-1, the V gene TRBV6-5; no firm D call. The CDR3 runs to 14 residues. V was shortened by 0 bases and J by 1 base, with 6 bases between the two germline ends. Per germline, CDR1 MNHEY and CDR2 SVGAGI. The CDR3 DNA follows: TGTGCCAGCAGTTACTCCAGGCGGAACACTGAAGCTTTCTTT. Protein: CASSYSRRNTEAFF.